Listed below are T cell receptor beta chains from one sample, sequenced in a study of shared clonotypes between healthy human individuals. The assay was immunoSEQ multiplex PCR, and TCRdb's table has in-frame clones only and misses some. The sample includes about 2.2 million clones, 93% of them seen just once. Sample: naive CD8+ T cells from PBMCs. The receptors were sampled from a man aged 18 to 30 in good health. Some clones in this sample may be carry-over from other donors' samples. Both conserved end residues are part of each CDR3. Fields, in order: V gene, D gene, clone size, J gene, CDR3 protein, CDR3 DNA. The D gene is left open where the match is weak. A row's size may be missing; if present it is once, few, many or a size class.

TRBV27,-,-,TRBJ1-4,CASSPPPPEWNEKLFF,TGTGCCAGCAGTCCCCCCCCGCCGGAGTGGAATGAAAAACTGTTTTTT
TRBV5-8,TRBD2,-,TRBJ2-5,CASSFLGTSGSETQYF,TGTGCCAGCAGCTTCCTCGGGACTAGCGGGAGCGAGACCCAGTACTTC
TRBV30,-,-,TRBJ2-3,CAWRQILPGNGDTQYF,TGTGCCTGGAGGCAGATACTACCCGGCAATGGAGATACGCAGTATTTT
TRBV19,-,-,TRBJ2-7,CASSLLQGGYEQYF,TGTGCCAGTAGCTTACTTCAGGGGGGCTACGAGCAGTACTTC
TRBV7-9,TRBD1,-,TRBJ1-2,CASSLGQGLDGYTF,TGTGCCAGCAGCTTAGGACAGGGTCTCGATGGCTACACCTTC
TRBV28,-,-,TRBJ2-5,CASSFGGVGEQYF,TGTGCCAGCAGTTTTGGTGGGGTAGGGGAGCAGTACTTC
TRBV14,-,-,TRBJ2-7,CASSQLGGEQYF,TGTGCCAGCAGCCAATTGGGTGGCGAGCAGTACTTC
TRBV7-8,-,-,TRBJ2-2,CASSTTDGQYTGELFF,TGTGCCAGCAGCACAACGGACGGACAGTACACCGGGGAGCTGTTTTTT
TRBV11-2,TRBD1,-,TRBJ1-1,CASSVLHSDRPRQDTEAFF,TGTGCCAGCAGCGTATTACACTCGGACAGGCCGCGCCAAGACACTGAAGCTTTCTTT
TRBV27,TRBD2,-,TRBJ2-1,CACASGYYNEQFF,TGTGCCTGCGCTAGCGGGTATTACAATGAGCAGTTCTTC
TRBV4-3,TRBD2,-,TRBJ2-7,CASSHDAPGLVPYEQYF,TGCGCCAGCAGCCACGATGCCCCGGGACTAGTCCCCTACGAGCAGTACTTC
TRBV28,-,-,TRBJ1-1,CASSFQLRGSLERDTEAFF,TGTGCCAGCAGTTTCCAATTAAGAGGCTCGCTGGAACGGGACACTGAAGCTTTCTTT
TRBV27,TRBD2,-,TRBJ2-2,CASTSLGLAGEGGTGELFF,TGTGCCAGCACCTCATTGGGACTAGCGGGAGAGGGTGGCACCGGGGAGCTGTTTTTT
TRBV11-2,-,-,TRBJ2-3,CASSFSPEVAGERLDTQYF,TGTGCCAGCAGCTTTTCCCCCGAAGTCGCAGGGGAACGATTGGATACGCAGTATTTT
TRBV9,TRBD2,once,TRBJ2-5,CASSVGSGRGLETQYF,TGTGCCAGCAGCGTAGGGTCGGGGAGGGGTTTAGAGACCCAGTACTTC
TRBV28,TRBD1,-,TRBJ1-5,CASRDREQYQPQHF,TGTGCCAGCAGGGACAGGGAACAGTATCAGCCCCAGCATTTT
TRBV5-1,-,-,TRBJ1-1,CASSGGSPLNTEAFF,TGCGCCAGCAGTGGGGGCTCCCCTCTCAACACTGAAGCTTTCTTT
TRBV6-6,-,-,TRBJ2-7,CASSYSISREQYF,TGTGCCAGCAGTTACTCGATTAGCCGCGAGCAGTACTTC
TRBV4-1,-,-,TRBJ1-2,CASSQVTKNNYGYTF,TGCGCCAGCAGCCAAGTTACGAAGAATAACTATGGCTACACCTTC
TRBV29-1,-,-,TRBJ2-7,CSVVKDYEQYF,TGCAGCGTTGTTAAAGACTACGAGCAGTACTTC
TRBV6-5,TRBD1,-,TRBJ2-3,CASSLGTGLTDTQYF,TGTGCCAGCAGCCTCGGGACAGGGCTGACAGATACGCAGTATTTT
TRBV13,-,-,TRBJ2-5,CASSLGGEQETQYF,TGTGCCAGCAGCCTGGGTGGGGAACAAGAGACCCAGTACTTC
TRBV19,-,few,TRBJ1-1,CASMLFGTEAFF,TGTGCCAGTATGTTGTTCGGCACTGAAGCTTTCTTT
TRBV29-1,-,few,TRBJ1-1,CSVEDVGEMNTEAFF,TGCAGCGTTGAAGATGTGGGGGAGATGAACACTGAAGCTTTCTTT
TRBV19,TRBD2,-,TRBJ2-1,CARSGGAANNEQFF,TGTGCCAGGAGCGGGGGAGCGGCTAACAATGAGCAGTTCTTC
TRBV7-9,TRBD1,-,TRBJ2-2,CASSHRTGVDTGELFF,TGTGCCAGCAGCCATCGCACAGGGGTTGACACCGGGGAGCTGTTTTTT
TRBV7-6,TRBD1,-,TRBJ1-1,CASSFGQGEAFF,TGTGCCAGCAGCTTTGGACAGGGGGAGGCTTTCTTT
TRBV29-1,-,-,TRBJ1-1,CSPDPLLNTEAFF,TGCAGCCCCGACCCGCTGCTGAACACTGAAGCTTTCTTT
TRBV19,-,-,TRBJ1-1,CASSIDLDQNTEAFF,TGTGCCAGTAGTATAGATCTCGACCAGAACACTGAAGCTTTCTTT
TRBV9,TRBD2,-,TRBJ2-3,CASNEAIGTSGIPSTDTQYF,TGTGCCAGCAACGAGGCCATTGGGACTAGCGGGATTCCTAGCACAGATACGCAGTATTTT
TRBV5-1,TRBD1,-,TRBJ1-2,CASSLESGTVYGYTF,TGCGCCAGCAGCCTGGAATCCGGGACAGTCTATGGCTACACCTTC
TRBV6-5,-,-,TRBJ1-2,CASSYSGAGPNYGYTF,TGTGCCAGCAGTTACTCGGGTGCCGGACCAAACTATGGCTACACCTTC
TRBV7-8,-,-,TRBJ1-2,CASRAVAYGYTF,TGTGCCAGCAGAGCGGTCGCCTATGGCTACACCTTC
TRBV27,TRBD2,-,TRBJ2-2,CASSQLAGGPNTGELFF,TGTGCCAGCAGTCAACTAGCGGGAGGGCCTAACACCGGGGAGCTGTTTTTT
TRBV7-9,-,once,TRBJ2-6,CASSSGSGANVLTF,TGTGCCAGCAGCTCAGGGTCTGGGGCCAACGTCCTGACTTTC
TRBV7-9,-,-,TRBJ1-1,CASSLGGLVGEAFF,TGTGCCAGCAGCTTAGGGGGCCTGGTGGGTGAAGCTTTCTTT
TRBV7-8,-,-,TRBJ2-7,CASSLNRLYEQYF,TGTGCCAGCAGCTTAAATAGACTCTACGAGCAGTACTTC
TRBV2,-,-,TRBJ2-1,CASRVRAANEQFF,TGTGCCAGCAGGGTGCGCGCGGCGAATGAGCAGTTCTTC
TRBV14,TRBD1,-,TRBJ2-5,CASSIGQDIWTQYF,TGTGCCAGCAGCATAGGACAGGATATCTGGACCCAGTACTTC
TRBV29-1,-,few,TRBJ2-3,CSVSGPRTDTQYF,TGCAGTGTATCTGGCCCGCGCACAGATACGCAGTATTTT
TRBV5-6,TRBD1,-,TRBJ2-5,CASSLEGARETQYF,TGTGCCAGCAGCTTGGAGGGGGCGCGGGAGACCCAGTACTTC
TRBV4-1,-,-,TRBJ1-2,CASSPPQGPYTF,TGCGCCAGCAGCCCGCCACAGGGTCCCTACACCTTC
TRBV15,-,-,TRBJ1-1,CATSRDTTQWPFF,TGTGCCACCAGCAGAGATACGACTCAATGGCCGTTCTTT
TRBV5-8,-,-,TRBJ2-3,CASRRNRFRVTQYF,TGTGCCAGCAGGAGAAATAGATTTAGAGTTACGCAGTATTTT
TRBV5-3,TRBD2,-,TRBJ2-7,CARAIGTSGRYEQYF,TGTGCCAGAGCAATTGGGACTAGCGGTCGCTACGAGCAGTACTTC
TRBV5-1,TRBD1,-,TRBJ1-6,CASRTGSYSPLHF,TGCGCCAGCAGGACAGGGTCTTATTCACCCCTCCACTTT
TRBV6-1,-,-,TRBJ1-4,CASADFGYEKLFF,TGTGCCAGTGCAGACTTCGGGTATGAAAAACTGTTTTTT
TRBV27,TRBD2,-,TRBJ2-5,CASRISSGRDQETQYF,TGTGCCAGCAGAATATCTAGCGGGAGAGACCAAGAGACCCAGTACTTC
TRBV9,TRBD1,-,TRBJ2-2,CASSRTGTGRNTGELFF,TGTGCCAGCAGTCGAACTGGGACAGGCAGGAACACCGGGGAGCTGTTTTTT
TRBV27,-,-,TRBJ1-1,CASSFIFSGNTEAFF,TGTGCCAGCAGTTTTATATTTTCGGGGAACACTGAAGCTTTCTTT
TRBV5-8,TRBD1,-,TRBJ1-3,CAIDRALGNTIYF,TGTGCCATTGACAGGGCTTTAGGAAACACCATATATTTT
TRBV6-1,-,-,TRBJ2-7,CASSERGTSYEQYF,TGTGCCAGCAGTGAAAGAGGAACCTCCTACGAGCAGTACTTC
TRBV7-2,TRBD2,-,TRBJ2-7,CASSLALAGVVQYF,TGTGCCAGCAGCTTAGCGCTAGCGGGAGTGGTGCAGTACTTC
TRBV7-9,-,-,TRBJ1-6,CASSLPEPNSPLHF,TGTGCCAGCAGCTTACCAGAACCTAATTCACCCCTCCACTTT
TRBV11-2,-,-,TRBJ2-7,CASSLDRNSLYEQYF,TGTGCCAGCAGCCTTGACAGGAACTCCCTCTACGAGCAGTACTTC